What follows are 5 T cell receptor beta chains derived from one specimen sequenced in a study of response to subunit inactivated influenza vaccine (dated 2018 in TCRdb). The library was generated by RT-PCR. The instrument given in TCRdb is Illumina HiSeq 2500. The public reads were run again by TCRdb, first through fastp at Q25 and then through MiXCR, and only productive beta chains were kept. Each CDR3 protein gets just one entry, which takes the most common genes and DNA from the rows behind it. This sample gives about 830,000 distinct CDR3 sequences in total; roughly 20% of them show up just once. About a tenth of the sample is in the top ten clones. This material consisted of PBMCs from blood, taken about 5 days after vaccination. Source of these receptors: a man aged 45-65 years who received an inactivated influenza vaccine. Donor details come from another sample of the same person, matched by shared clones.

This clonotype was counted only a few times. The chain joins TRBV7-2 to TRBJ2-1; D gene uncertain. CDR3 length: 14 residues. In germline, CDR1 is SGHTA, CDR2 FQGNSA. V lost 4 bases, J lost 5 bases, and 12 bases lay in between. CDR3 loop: CASSSRRRNNEQFF. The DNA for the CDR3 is TGTGCCAGCAGCTCCCGCCGGCGGAACAATGAGCAGTTCTTC.

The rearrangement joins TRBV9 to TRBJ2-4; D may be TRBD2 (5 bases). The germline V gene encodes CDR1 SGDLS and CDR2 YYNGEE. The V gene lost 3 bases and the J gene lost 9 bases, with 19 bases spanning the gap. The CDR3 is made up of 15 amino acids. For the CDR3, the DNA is TGTGCCAGCAGCGCAGGACCTCCCGAGGGCGGCATTCAGTACTTC. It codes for CASSAGPPEGGIQYF.

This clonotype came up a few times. CDR3 nucleotide sequence: TGCGCCAGCAGCCAAGAGCCGGCTAGCTACAATGAGCAGTTCTTC. It translates to CASSQEPASYNEQFF. The chain couples TRBV4-3 to TRBJ2-1, with unresolved D. V was shortened by 0 bases and J by 3 bases, with 9 bases between the two germline ends. The germline CDR1 and CDR2 sequences are LGHNA and YSLEER. The CDR3 has 15 amino acids.

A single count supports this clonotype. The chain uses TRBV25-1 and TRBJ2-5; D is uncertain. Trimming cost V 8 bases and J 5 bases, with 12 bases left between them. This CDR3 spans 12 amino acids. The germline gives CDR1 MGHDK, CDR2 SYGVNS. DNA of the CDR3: TGTGCCAGCGGTTGGGGTTTGGAGACCCAGTACTTC. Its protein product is CASGWGLETQYF.

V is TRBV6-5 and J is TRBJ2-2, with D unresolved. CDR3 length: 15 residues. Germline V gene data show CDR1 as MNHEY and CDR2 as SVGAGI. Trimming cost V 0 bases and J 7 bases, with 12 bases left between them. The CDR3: CASSYSNRVGGELFF. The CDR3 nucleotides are TGTGCCAGCAGTTACTCGAACCGGGTCGGCGGGGAGCTGTTTTTT.